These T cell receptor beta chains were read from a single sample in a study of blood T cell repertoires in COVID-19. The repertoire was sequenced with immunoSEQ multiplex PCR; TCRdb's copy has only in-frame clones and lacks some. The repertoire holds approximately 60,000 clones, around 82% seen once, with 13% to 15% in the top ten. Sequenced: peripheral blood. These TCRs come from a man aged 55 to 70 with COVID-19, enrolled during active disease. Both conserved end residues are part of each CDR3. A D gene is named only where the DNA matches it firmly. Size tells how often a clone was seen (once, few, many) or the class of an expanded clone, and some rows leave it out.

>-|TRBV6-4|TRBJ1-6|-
CASSVNGSPLHF
TGTGCCAGCAGCGTCAACGGGTCACCCCTCCACTTT
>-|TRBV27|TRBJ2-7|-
CASSLTVVAEKQYF
TGTGCCAGCAGTCTGACAGTTGTCGCGGAGAAGCAGTACTTC
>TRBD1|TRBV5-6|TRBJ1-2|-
CASSWDRGSGYTF
TGTGCCAGCAGCTGGGACAGGGGCTCTGGCTACACCTTC
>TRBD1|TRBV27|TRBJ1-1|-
CASSSRQGSTEAFF
TGTGCCAGCAGTTCTAGACAGGGGAGCACTGAAGCTTTCTTT
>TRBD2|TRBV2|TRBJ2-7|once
CASRREGSYEQYF
TGTGCCAGCAGGAGGGAGGGGTCCTACGAGCAGTACTTC
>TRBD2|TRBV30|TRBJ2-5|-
CAWSGWGREGLETQYF
TGTGCCTGGAGTGGTTGGGGGCGGGAGGGCCTTGAGACCCAGTACTTC
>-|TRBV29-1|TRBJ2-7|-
CSATPGQFESYEQYF
TGCAGCGCTACACCAGGACAGTTCGAGAGCTACGAGCAGTACTTC
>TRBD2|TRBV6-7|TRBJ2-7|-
CASSPTSGGPTYEQYF
TGTGCCAGCAGCCCCACTAGCGGGGGACCGACCTACGAGCAGTACTTC
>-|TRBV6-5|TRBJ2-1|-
CASSRDAGSYNEQFF
TGTGCCAGCAGCCGTGATGCAGGGTCCTACAATGAGCAGTTCTTC
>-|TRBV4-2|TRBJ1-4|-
CASSQDRGGADEKLFF
TGTGCCAGCAGCCAAGATAGGGGGGGGGCGGATGAAAAACTGTTTTTT
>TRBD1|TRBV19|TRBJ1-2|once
CASSDRVMHGYTF
TGTGCCAGTAGTGACAGGGTGATGCATGGCTACACCTTC
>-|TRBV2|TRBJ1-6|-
CASSEYGVNSPLHF
TGTGCCAGCAGTGAATACGGGGTGAATTCACCCCTCCACTTT
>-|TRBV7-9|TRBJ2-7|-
CASRGFSYEQYF
TGTGCCAGCCGGGGGTTCTCCTACGAGCAGTACTTC
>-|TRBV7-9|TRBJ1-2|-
CASNQQGIFDYGYTF
TGTGCCAGCAATCAACAGGGCATATTCGACTATGGCTACACCTTC
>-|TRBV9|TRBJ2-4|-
CASSVGRENIQYF
TGTGCCAGCAGCGTAGGGAGGGAAAACATTCAGTACTTC
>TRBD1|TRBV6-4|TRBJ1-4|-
CASSDSFTGVREKLFF
TGTGCCAGCAGTGACTCGTTCACAGGGGTCCGGGAAAAACTGTTTTTT
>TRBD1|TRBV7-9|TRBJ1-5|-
CASSYGRGTGGQPQHF
TGTGCCAGCAGCTATGGGAGGGGGACAGGTGGACAGCCCCAGCATTTT
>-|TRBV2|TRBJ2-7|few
CASSRTVHEQYF
TGTGCCAGCAGTCGGACAGTCCACGAGCAGTACTTC
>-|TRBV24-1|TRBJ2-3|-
CATSDFDGGWAKQYF
TGTGCCACCAGTGATTTTGATGGCGGGTGGGCGAAGCAGTATTTT
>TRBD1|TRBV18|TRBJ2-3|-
CASSPIGTGGTDTQYF
TGTGCCAGCTCACCTATAGGGACAGGGGGCACAGATACGCAGTATTTT
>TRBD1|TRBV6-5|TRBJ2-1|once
CASSYSGQGAHEQFF
TGTGCCAGCAGTTACTCGGGACAGGGGGCGCATGAGCAGTTCTTC
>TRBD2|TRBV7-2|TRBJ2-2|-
CASSLFLAGGPGELFF
TGTGCCAGCAGCTTGTTCCTAGCGGGAGGTCCTGGGGAGCTGTTTTTT
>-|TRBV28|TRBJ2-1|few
CASRNPGGLDEQFF
TGTGCCAGCAGGAACCCAGGGGGGCTGGATGAGCAGTTCTTC
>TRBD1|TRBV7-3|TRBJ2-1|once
CASSPGQGNEQFF
TGTGCCAGCAGCCCAGGACAGGGGAATGAGCAGTTCTTC
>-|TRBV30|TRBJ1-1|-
CAWSRARGLSWEAFF
TGTGCCTGGAGTAGGGCCAGGGGTTTAAGCTGGGAAGCTTTCTTT
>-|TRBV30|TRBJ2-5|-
CAQSASYETQYF
TGTGCCCAATCGGCTAGTTACGAGACCCAGTACTTC
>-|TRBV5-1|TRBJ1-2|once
CASSPSHKNYGYTF
TGCGCCAGCAGCCCCTCACACAAGAACTATGGCTACACCTTC
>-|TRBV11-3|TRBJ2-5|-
CASSPGWETQYF
TGTGCCAGCAGTCCAGGTTGGGAGACCCAGTACTTC
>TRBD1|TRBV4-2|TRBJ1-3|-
CASSQMGQGEGNTIYF
TGTGCCAGCAGCCAAATGGGACAGGGCGAAGGAAACACCATATATTTT
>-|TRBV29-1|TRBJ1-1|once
CSVEEGGNTEAFF
TGCAGCGTTGAAGAAGGGGGGAACACTGAAGCTTTCTTT
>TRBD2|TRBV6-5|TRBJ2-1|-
CASINPGLGFF
TGTGCCAGCATCAATCCGGGACTAGGGTTCTTC
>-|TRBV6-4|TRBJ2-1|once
CASSLDRTNEQFF
TGTGCCAGCAGCCTTGACAGGACTAATGAGCAGTTCTTC
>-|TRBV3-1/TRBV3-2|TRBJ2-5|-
CASSPRGSETQYF
TGTGCCAGCAGCCCTAGAGGGTCGGAGACCCAGTACTTC
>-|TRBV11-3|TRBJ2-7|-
CASSLDSRGEQYF
TGTGCCAGCAGCTTAGATTCCCGCGGCGAGCAGTACTTC
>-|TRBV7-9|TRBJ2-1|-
CASSLDPGPAGEQFF
TGTGCCAGCAGCTTAGACCCAGGGCCTGCAGGTGAGCAGTTCTTC
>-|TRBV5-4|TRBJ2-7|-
CASSFAGVLYEQYF
TGTGCCAGCAGCTTCGCAGGGGTCCTCTACGAGCAGTACTTC
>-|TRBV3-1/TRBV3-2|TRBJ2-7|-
CASSQVSSSYEQYF
TGTGCCAGCAGCCAAGTTTCTAGCTCCTACGAGCAGTACTTC
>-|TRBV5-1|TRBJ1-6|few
CASTFGDGLNSPLHF
TGCGCCAGCACGTTCGGGGACGGACTAAATTCACCCCTCCACTTT
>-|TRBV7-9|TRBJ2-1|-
CASRPQGYNEQFF
TGTGCCAGCAGGCCCCAGGGCTACAATGAGCAGTTCTTC
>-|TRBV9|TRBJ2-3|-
CASSSSRNTQYF
TGTGCCAGCAGCAGTAGCCGGAATACGCAGTATTTT
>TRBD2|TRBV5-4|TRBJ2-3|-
CASSSPGAGGTDTQYF
TGTGCCAGCAGCTCCCCTGGAGCGGGAGGGACAGATACGCAGTATTTT
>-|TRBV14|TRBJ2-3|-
CASSPIGGGTQYF
TGTGCCAGCAGTCCGATTGGCGGAGGGACGCAGTATTTT
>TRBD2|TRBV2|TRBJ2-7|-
CASIQVPSGSYEQYF
TGTGCCAGCATTCAGGTCCCCAGCGGGAGCTACGAGCAGTACTTC
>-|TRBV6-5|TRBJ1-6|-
CASGGYNSPLHF
TGTGCCAGCGGGGGGTATAATTCACCCCTCCACTTT
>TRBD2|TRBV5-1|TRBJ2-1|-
CASSRGLINEQFF
TGCGCCAGCAGCCGGGGACTAATTAATGAGCAGTTCTTC
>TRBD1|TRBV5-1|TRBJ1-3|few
CASSTGGSGNTIYF
TGCGCCAGCAGCACAGGGGGCTCTGGAAACACCATATATTTT
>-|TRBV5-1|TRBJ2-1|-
CASSYDAGNVVNEQFF
TGCGCCAGCAGCTACGACGCCGGGAACGTAGTTAATGAGCAGTTCTTC
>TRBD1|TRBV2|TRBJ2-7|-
CASSEKGQKQYF
TGTGCCAGCAGTGAGAAGGGACAGAAGCAGTACTTC
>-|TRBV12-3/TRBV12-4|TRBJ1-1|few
CASSLKSEAFF
TGTGCCAGCAGTTTGAAGAGTGAAGCTTTCTTT
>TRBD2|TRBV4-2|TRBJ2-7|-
CASSQDDAGGGAYEQYF
TGTGCCAGCAGCCAAGATGATGCTGGCGGGGGGGCCTACGAGCAGTACTTC
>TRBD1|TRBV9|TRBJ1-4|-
CASSAGGQMGFSSNEKLFF
TGTGCCAGCAGCGCAGGGGGCCAAATGGGTTTCTCGTCAAATGAAAAACTGTTTTTT
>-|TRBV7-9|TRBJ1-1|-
CASSLGPTEAFF
TGTGCCAGCAGTTTGGGCCCCACTGAAGCTTTCTTT
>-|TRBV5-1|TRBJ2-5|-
CASSFSGEETQYF
TGCGCCAGCAGCTTTTCAGGGGAAGAGACCCAGTACTTC
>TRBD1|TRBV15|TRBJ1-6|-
CATGTGGNSPLHF
TGTGCCACAGGGACAGGGGGTAATTCACCCCTCCACTTT
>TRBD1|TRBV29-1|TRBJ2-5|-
CSVSTGGETQYF
TGCAGCGTATCTACAGGGGGAGAGACCCAGTACTTC
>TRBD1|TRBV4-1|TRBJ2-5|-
CASSRQDREGETQYF
TGCGCCAGCAGCCGCCAGGACAGGGAAGGTGAGACCCAGTACTTC
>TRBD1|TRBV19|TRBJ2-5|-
CASSIEYRQGRETQYF
TGTGCCAGTAGTATAGAATACCGACAGGGGCGAGAGACCCAGTACTTC